The 7 T cell receptor beta chains below were found in one sample sequenced in a study of CD8 T cell repertoires and HIV-1 epitope variants (dated by TCRdb to 2019 to 2021). These receptors' antigens are unknown. Libraries were made using the immunoSEQ multiplex PCR assay. Not all clones reach the TCRdb copy of this immuneACCESS table, which keeps in-frame sequences only. Checked studies attribute under half of the gap to unresolved V genes and leave the rest unexplained. Present in this sample are around 5,100 clones, roughly two thirds of which were seen just once. The ten biggest clones cover 40% to 50% of the sample. Sequenced sample: cultured CD8+ T cells derived from PBMCs. Every receptor here comes from a male donor with HIV.

The chain links TRBV27 to TRBJ2-4; TRBD2 is a possible D gene (6 bases). Germline assignment: CDR1 MNHEY and CDR2 SMNVEV (reference sequence). This CDR3 has 17 residues. V gave up 2 bases and J gave up 2 bases, with 16 bases separating them. DNA for the CDR3: TGTGCCAGCAGTTTAGATCGGGGGTCGGGGACCAAAAACATTCAGTACTTC. Amino acid sequence: CASSLDRGSGTKNIQYF.

This clone is medium-sized in the sample. The chain recombines TRBV28 with TRBJ1-1; 8 nucleotides align to TRBD1. V trimming: 5 bases; J trimming: 8 bases; junction bases outside the gene matches: 7. The CDR3 contains 13 residues. Germline CDR1 is MDHEN and CDR2 is SYDVKM. The CDR3 reads CASSPIGTGEAFF. The CDR3 DNA sequence: TGTGCCAGCAGTCCCATTGGGACAGGAGAAGCTTTCTTT.

This rearrangement joins TRBV6-1 to TRBJ1-1; a possible D gene is TRBD1 (5 bases). This CDR3 spans 15 amino acids. The germline V gene has CDR1 MNHNS and CDR2 SASEGT. Trimming cost V 5 bases and J 4 bases, with 17 bases left between them. CDR3 nucleotide sequence: TGTGCCAGCAGTTCCATGGGGACCGGGAGCACTGAAGCTTTCTTT. Translating gives CASSSMGTGSTEAFF.

The V call is TRBV7-9, the J call TRBJ2-3; a possible D gene is TRBD2 (6 bases). The CDR3 has 12 residues. Between the trimmed V and J ends, which lost 1 base and 13 bases, there was a span of 12 bases. Germline V gene sequence: CDR1 SEHNR, CDR2 FQNEAQ (reference sequence). CDR3 coding DNA: TGTGCCAGCAGCTTAGGAGGATCGGGGGAGTATTTT. It is translated as CASSLGGSGEYF. Supplemented by reference TRBV7-9 and TRBJ2-3, the full variable domain reads DTGVSQNPRHKITKRGQNVTFRCDPISEHNRLYWYRQTLGQGPEFLTYFQNEAQLEKSRLLSDRFSAERPKGSFSTLEIQRTEQGDSAMYLCASSLGGSGEYFGPGTRLTVL.

This chain joins TRBV7-9 and TRBJ2-2; D may be TRBD1 or TRBD2 (5 bases each). Between the trimmed V and J ends, which lost 8 bases and 3 bases, there was a span of 13 bases. This CDR3 has 14 amino acids. Germline V lookup: CDR1 SEHNR, CDR2 FQNEAQ (reference sequence). CDR3 DNA: TGTGCCAGCCTGGGGGAGTCCGACACCGGGGAGCTGTTTTTT. It encodes CASLGESDTGELFF.

The chain is built from TRBV10-2 and TRBJ2-7; 15 nucleotides agree with TRBD2. Losses at the gene ends were 2 bases for V and 4 bases for J; bases not matched to a gene: 3. CDR1 and CDR2 from the germline V gene are WSHSY and SAAADI. The CDR3 runs to 16 residues. The CDR3 nucleotides are TGCGCCAGCAGTGAGGGACTAGCGGGAGGGCTATACGAGCAGTACTTC. This sequence encodes CASSEGLAGGLYEQYF.

The chain has TRBV4-3 and TRBJ2-5; 12 bases map to TRBD2. The CDR3 length is 16 residues. Losses at the gene ends were 0 bases for V and 4 bases for J; bases not matched to a gene: 3. Germline V CDR1 and CDR2: LGHNA, YSLEER. CDR3 region: CASSQDPSGGAETQYF. The CDR3 region has the DNA TGCGCCAGCAGCCAAGATCCTAGCGGGGGGGCAGAGACCCAGTACTTC.